Below, 28 T cell receptor beta chains from the same sample are listed, as sequenced in a study of cytomegalovirus exposure and HLA in healthy donors (dated by TCRdb to the late 2010s). The library was generated by the immunoSEQ multiplex PCR assay. For the multiplex PCR, a mixture combining 60 forward primers for TCR Vbeta segments and 13 reverse primers for TCR Jbeta segments was used. Here the immuneACCESS table is served through TCRdb, limited to in-frame sequences with V and J called. Missing clones are a known gap in these copies; in checked studies unresolved V genes cover under half, and the rest lacks a known reason. This sample has 90,000 to 110,000 clones in its table, and 77% of those were observed once. The biggest ten clones account for about 8.6% of the sample. The sequenced sample consisted of PBMCs. The receptors were sampled from a woman aged 40 to 49 in good health and CMV-seropositive.

This chain links TRBV6-6 with TRBJ2-7; no clear D gene. Germline loops: CDR1 MNHNY, CDR2 SVGAGI (reference sequence). Trimming removed 4 bases at V and 7 bases at J, with 11 bases between. CDR3 size: 12 residues. The CDR3: CASSSYPLEQYF. The CDR3 DNA follows: TGTGCCAGCAGTTCCTACCCGCTGGAGCAGTACTTC.

Only a few counts were recorded for this clone. This chain connects TRBV13 to TRBJ2-7; perhaps TRBD1 as D (6 bases). V lost 2 bases, J lost 3 bases, and 14 bases lay in between. The CDR3 covers 15 residues. Germline V gives CDR1 PRHDT, CDR2 FYEKMQ (reference sequence). This CDR3 is CASSLTPGEFYEQYF. As DNA, the CDR3 is TGTGCCAGCAGCTTAACCCCAGGGGAATTCTACGAGCAGTACTTC.

This chain uses TRBV7-8 with TRBJ1-1; D ambiguous. Trimming shortened V by 0 bases and J by 1 base, and 9 bases separated the two germline ends. The CDR3 extends over 15 amino acids. Germline CDR1 and CDR2: SGHVS and FQNEAQ. This CDR3 is CASSLAGVRNTEAFF. CDR3 DNA sequence: TGTGCCAGCAGCTTAGCGGGAGTAAGGAACACTGAAGCTTTCTTT. Drawing the rest from reference TRBV7-8 and TRBJ1-1, the complete variable domain is GAGVSQSPRYKVAKRGQDVALRCDPISGHVSLFWYQQALGQGPEFLTYFQNEAQLDKSGLPSDRFFAERPEGSVSTLKIQRTQQEDSAVYLCASSLAGVRNTEAFFGQGTRLTVV.

The chain links TRBV28 to TRBJ2-5, with 10 bases lining up with TRBD1. The trim removed 11 bases at V and 4 bases at J, leaving 7 bases unmatched. Germline assignment: CDR1 MDHEN and CDR2 SYDVKM. This CDR3 region has 13 residues. The CDR3 DNA follows: TGTGCCGGGTCCGGGACAGGGGCAGAGACCCAGTACTTC. It is translated as CAGSGTGAETQYF.

The chain has TRBV4-2 and TRBJ2-1; D is undetermined. Germline V CDR1 and CDR2: LGHNA, YNFKEQ. Trimming took 1 base from V and 4 from J, leaving 11 bases between them. The CDR3 covers 15 residues. CDR3 amino acids: CASSQGGGNYNEQFF. The CDR3 coding sequence is TGTGCCAGCAGCCAAGGCGGCGGAAATTACAATGAGCAGTTCTTC.

The V gene is TRBV28, the J gene TRBJ1-5; 9 positions match TRBD1. The CDR3 has 15 residues. Looked up from germline, CDR1 is MDHEN and CDR2 is SYDVKM. The V gene end was trimmed by 6 bases and the J gene end by 1 base; junction bases not matched to a gene: 4. The CDR3 region has the DNA TGTGCCAGCAGGGGGGACAGGGCAAGCAATCAGCCCCAGCATTTT. Protein product: CASRGDRASNQPQHF.

The chain combines TRBV18 with TRBJ2-2; TRBD2 aligns across 8 bases. The ends lost 1 base at V and 6 bases at J; junction bases unmatched: 10. Per germline, CDR1 KGHSH and CDR2 LQKENI. CDR3 size: 17 residues. CDR3: CASSPLPSGGVAGELFF. CDR3 DNA: TGTGCCAGCTCACCACTCCCATCGGGAGGGGTCGCCGGGGAGCTGTTTTTT. The full variable domain, rest sourced from reference TRBV18 and TRBJ2-2, is NAGVMQNPRHLVRRRGQEARLRCSPMKGHSHVYWYRQLPEEGLKFMVYLQKENIIDESGMPKERFSAEFPKEGPSILRIQQVVRGDSAAYFCASSPLPSGGVAGELFFGEGSRLTVL.

The chain is built from TRBV7-3 and TRBJ2-1; possible D gene TRBD1, 6 bases. Germline V lookup: CDR1 SGHTA, CDR2 FQGTGA. The CDR3 runs 16 residues. With 4 bases removed from V and 10 bases from J, the gap between germline ends came to 23 bases. The CDR3: CASSSHRVEGIGEQFF. The CDR3 coding sequence is TGTGCCAGCAGCTCCCACAGGGTAGAGGGAATCGGGGAGCAGTTCTTC.

This chain links TRBV14 with TRBJ2-5; TRBD1 matches 9 bases. TRBJ2-7 explains the end of the DNA better; the J call may be wrong. Germline V gene data show CDR1 as SGHDN and CDR2 as FVKESK. This CDR3 has 15 residues. CDR3 sequence: CASSPLQGARAEQYF. CDR3 coding DNA: TGTGCCAGCAGCCCACTACAGGGGGCGCGGGCCGAGCAGTACTTC.

The chain has TRBV6-6 and TRBJ2-3; 9 nucleotides align to TRBD1. V shed 6 bases, J shed 3 bases, and the junction held 7 bases outside the gene matches. The CDR3 spans 15 residues. Looked up from germline, CDR1 is MNHNY and CDR2 is SVGAGI (reference sequence). CDR3 loop: CASRDTGGETDTQYF. The CDR3 nucleotides read TGTGCCAGCAGGGATACAGGGGGCGAGACAGATACGCAGTATTTT.

A remark on this clone: The junction departs from the called germline gene at one end, perhaps through a read error. The DNA for the CDR3 is TGTACTAGTGGTTTGGACGGGATTCAAGCTTTCTTT. Its translation: CTSGLDGIQAFF. This chain uses TRBV12-5 with TRBJ1-1; D call uncertain. CDR3 length: 12 amino acids. Germline CDR1 LGHNT, CDR2 FRNRAP.

This chain uses TRBV6-5 with TRBJ2-1; a possible D gene is TRBD2 (5 bases). The CDR3 runs 14 residues. The V end lost 2 bases, the J end lost 4 bases, and 9 bases lay between the germline ends. Germline V lookup: CDR1 MNHEY, CDR2 SVGAGI. CDR3 sequence reads: CASSYTDSYNEQFF. Written as DNA, the CDR3 is TGTGCCAGCAGTTACACGGACTCTTACAATGAGCAGTTCTTC.

V usage is TRBV15 and J usage is TRBJ2-2, with unresolved D. Looked up from germline, CDR1 is LNHNV and CDR2 is YYDKDF (reference sequence). This CDR3 is 16 amino acids long. V lost 0 bases and J 1 base, leaving 9 bases between the germline ends. The CDR3 is CATSREQTQNTGELFF. The CDR3 DNA follows: TGTGCCACCAGCAGAGAACAAACCCAGAACACCGGGGAGCTGTTTTTT. Full variable domain (remainder filled in from reference TRBV15 and TRBJ2-2): DAMVIQNPRYQVTQFGKPVTLSCSQTLNHNVMYWYQQKSSQAPKLLFHYYDKDFNNEADTPDNFQSRRPNTSFCFLDIRSPGLGDTAMYLCATSREQTQNTGELFFGEGSRLTVL.

DNA of the CDR3: TGTGCCAGCAGCTTACTAGCGGGAGTCGCCGGGGAGCTGTTTTTT. Translation: CASSLLAGVAGELFF. The J gene is TRBJ2-2, the V gene TRBV7-2; 10 bases align to TRBD2. V shed 2 bases, J shed 6 bases, and the junction held 3 bases outside the gene matches. The CDR3 loop spans 15 amino acids. Germline CDR1 is SGHTA and CDR2 is FQGNSA. Together with reference TRBV7-2 and TRBJ2-2, the CDR3 gives the full variable domain: GAGVSQSPSNKVTEKGKDVELRCDPISGHTALYWYRQSLGQGLEFLIYFQGNSAPDKSGLPSDRFSAERTGGSVSTLTIQRTQQEDSAVYLCASSLLAGVAGELFFGEGSRLTVL.

The J gene is TRBJ1-1, the V gene TRBV28; TRBD1 matches at 10 bases. With 10 bases clipped from V and 7 bases from J, the junction kept 15 bases outside the gene matches. CDR3 size: 15 residues. The germline CDR1 and CDR2 sequences are MDHEN and SYDVKM. This CDR3 reads CATKPGTGVVGEAFF. As DNA, the CDR3 is TGTGCCACCAAACCCGGGACAGGGGTAGTGGGTGAAGCTTTCTTT.

V is TRBV4-1 and J is TRBJ1-1, with no clear D. CDR1 and CDR2 from the germline V gene are MGHRA and YSYEKL. V shed 4 bases and J shed 4 bases, with 10 bases lying between them. The CDR3 has 13 amino acids. This CDR3 is CASSRGMGTEAFF. CDR3 bases: TGCGCCAGCAGCCGAGGGATGGGCACTGAAGCTTTCTTT.

The chain carries TRBV9 and TRBJ2-3, with D possibly being TRBD2 (7 bases). Between the trimmed V and J ends, which lost 1 base and 0 bases, there was a span of 12 bases. Germline V gives CDR1 SGDLS, CDR2 YYNGEE. The CDR3 length is 16 residues. CDR3 sequence reads: CASSVRGGASTDTQYF. DNA of the CDR3: TGTGCCAGCAGCGTAAGGGGGGGGGCTAGCACAGATACGCAGTATTTT.

CDR3 DNA: TGCGCCAGCAGCTTGGGACAGCACAATGAGCAGTTCTTC. It yields the protein CASSLGQHNEQFF. The chain employs TRBV5-1 and TRBJ2-1, with D perhaps matching TRBD1 (5 bases). CDR3 length equals 13 residues. CDR1 SGHRS and CDR2 YFSETQ come from the germline V gene. Trimming removed 0 bases at V and 5 bases at J, with 6 bases between.

The chain employs TRBV4-3 and TRBJ2-1; D unclear. V lost 0 bases and J 8 bases, leaving 14 bases between the germline ends. Germline V gene data show CDR1 as LGHNA and CDR2 as YSLEER. This CDR3 has 15 amino acids. CDR3 sequence: CASSQDQWQSDEQFF. CDR3 DNA: TGCGCCAGCAGCCAAGATCAGTGGCAATCCGATGAGCAGTTCTTC.

This clone was seen a single time. The chain carries TRBV28 and TRBJ2-2; 7 bases are shared with TRBD1. Germline V gene data show CDR1 as MDHEN and CDR2 as SYDVKM. V shed 5 bases, J shed 2 bases, and the junction held 8 bases outside the gene matches. The CDR3 runs 16 residues. The CDR3 sequence is CASSQSGQFNTGELFF. As DNA, the CDR3 is TGTGCCAGCAGTCAGTCGGGACAGTTTAACACCGGGGAGCTGTTTTTT.

The V and J genes are TRBV28 and TRBJ1-4, with 10 bases fitting TRBD1. Germline V gene sequence: CDR1 MDHEN, CDR2 SYDVKM. The CDR3 loop spans 15 amino acids. V lost 2 bases, J lost 8 bases, and 5 bases stayed unmatched. The CDR3 sequence is CASSLGGQGREKLFF. The CDR3 DNA reads TGTGCCAGCAGTTTAGGGGGACAGGGGAGAGAAAAACTGTTTTTT.

This rearrangement joins TRBV2 to TRBJ2-7, with 9 bases identical to TRBD2. V lost 2 bases and J lost 4; bases outside the gene matches: 6. The CDR3 consists of 15 residues. Germline CDR1 is SNHLY and CDR2 is FYNNEI. CDR3 bases: TGTGCCAGCAGTGAACCCCAGCGGGAGGTTTACGAGCAGTACTTC. As protein: CASSEPQREVYEQYF.

The chain combines TRBV5-1 with TRBJ2-5; the D gene is possibly TRBD1 (5 bases). Trimming removed 2 bases from V and 4 bases from J, with 12 bases in between. There are 14 residues in the CDR3. Germline V lookup: CDR1 SGHRS, CDR2 YFSETQ. CDR3 sequence reads: CASSFQGLVETQYF. The CDR3, as DNA: TGCGCCAGCAGCTTTCAGGGTCTGGTAGAGACCCAGTACTTC.

The chain has TRBV19 and TRBJ2-2; D may be TRBD1 (5 bases). V lost 3 bases and J lost 0, with 8 bases in between. CDR3 length equals 15 residues. CDR1 LNHDA and CDR2 SQIVND come from the germline V gene (reference sequence). CDR3 nucleotides: TGTGCCAGTAGTATTCCAGGGACGAACACCGGGGAGCTGTTTTTT. Amino acids: CASSIPGTNTGELFF.

This sequence joins TRBV18 and TRBJ2-3; 12 bases agree with TRBD1. Germline loops: CDR1 KGHSH, CDR2 LQKENI. The CDR3 covers 15 residues. Trimming cost V 3 bases and J 7 bases; bases outside gene matches: 5. This chain's CDR3 is CASSPGTGGRNTQYF. The CDR3 bases are TGTGCCAGCTCACCGGGGACAGGGGGCAGGAATACGCAGTATTTT.

This clone was counted once. This chain links TRBV2 with TRBJ2-2; 9 bases agree with TRBD1. Trimming at V came to 10 bases and at J to 0 bases, leaving 15 bases not matched to a gene. This CDR3 has 18 residues. Germline CDR1 and CDR2: SNHLY and FYNNEI. The CDR3 DNA reads as TGTGCCACCAACTGGGACAGGGAAACTTACGCGAACACCGGGGAGCTGTTTTTT. This translates into CATNWDRETYANTGELFF. Using reference TRBV2 and TRBJ2-2 for the parts outside the CDR3, the full variable domain is EPEVTQTPSHQVTQMGQEVILRCVPISNHLYFYWYRQILGQKVEFLVSFYNNEISEKSEIFDDQFSVERPDGSNFTLKIRSTKLEDSAMYFCATNWDRETYANTGELFFGEGSRLTVL.

The chain employs TRBV7-2 and TRBJ2-2; D not resolved. Trimming cost V 2 bases and J 5 bases, with 6 bases left between them. The CDR3 runs to 13 residues. Germline V gene lookup returns CDR1 SGHTA and CDR2 FQGNSA. The CDR3 is CASSLRATGELFF. As DNA, the CDR3 is TGTGCCAGCAGCTTAAGAGCGACCGGGGAGCTGTTTTTT.

This clone appeared once. The chain couples TRBV13 to TRBJ2-3, with D maybe TRBD1 (5 bases). Germline V gene data show CDR1 as PRHDT and CDR2 as FYEKMQ (reference sequence). V was clipped by 0 bases and J by 3 bases, with 7 bases between them. The CDR3 spans 14 residues. CDR3 sequence (DNA): TGTGCCAGCAGCTTAGGGCAGGGTACAGATACGCAGTATTTT. As protein: CASSLGQGTDTQYF. The whole variable domain, remainder taken from reference TRBV13 and TRBJ2-3, is AAGVIQSPRHLIKEKRETATLKCYPIPRHDTVYWYQQGPGQDPQFLISFYEKMQSDKGSIPDRFSAQQFSDYHSELNMSSLELGDSALYFCASSLGQGTDTQYFGPGTRLTVL.